What follows are 32 T cell receptor beta chains derived from one specimen sequenced in a study of T cell changes during pregnancy in multiple sclerosis. Sequencing was performed with immunoSEQ multiplex PCR; in TCRdb, only in-frame clones are kept and a portion is missing. This repertoire shows 15,000 to 25,000 clones, 89% found once; its top ten account for approximately 7.4%. The sample was CD8+ T cells from peripheral blood mononuclear cells, taken in the second trimester of pregnancy. The origin of the receptors is a female donor in good health, enrolled as a control in a pregnancy study.

V gene TRBV28 combines with J gene TRBJ2-7; 7 nucleotides line up with TRBD1. The V gene's germline CDR1 is MDHEN and CDR2 SYDVKM. CDR3 length equals 14 residues. The V and J ends lost 6 bases and 4 bases, in that order; junction bases with no gene match: 9. The CDR3 protein is CASRVRQGPYEQYF. The CDR3, as DNA: TGTGCCAGCAGGGTGAGACAGGGTCCGTACGAGCAGTACTTC.

The CDR3 DNA sequence: TGTGCCAGCAGTTTTCTCCTAGCTGAAGCTTTCTTT. It yields the protein CASSFLLAEAFF. The V and J genes are TRBV7-9 and TRBJ1-1; D not certain. V lost 6 bases, J lost 6 bases, and 11 bases lay in between. This CDR3 spans 12 amino acids. Per germline, CDR1 SEHNR and CDR2 FQNEAQ (reference sequence).

In its sample, this clone was seen once. The chain links TRBV7-6 to TRBJ1-1; 7 bases line up with TRBD1. The V segment lost 1 base and the J segment 1 base; nucleotides outside the gene matches: 6. The V gene's germline CDR1 is SGHVS and CDR2 FNYEAQ. This CDR3 spans 16 amino acids. The CDR3 nucleotides are TGTGCCAGCAGCTTAGGCCACAGGGGCCAGAACACTGAAGCTTTCTTT. Translating gives CASSLGHRGQNTEAFF.

This chain connects TRBV5-6 to TRBJ2-7, with a weak D call TRBD2 (5 bases). The CDR3 extends over 13 amino acids. The V and J ends lost 0 bases and 7 bases respectively, with 11 bases between them. Germline V CDR1 and CDR2: SGHDT, YYEEEE. This chain's CDR3 is CASSLGGPGEQYF. The CDR3 nucleotides are TGTGCCAGCAGCTTGGGCGGTCCGGGGGAGCAGTACTTC.

The chain employs TRBV5-5 and TRBJ1-4, with D perhaps matching TRBD1 (5 bases). The CDR3 sequence is 14 residues long. V was pared by 6 bases and J by 2 bases, with 11 bases between. Germline assignment: CDR1 SGHKS and CDR2 YYEKEE (reference sequence). The CDR3 nucleotides read TGTGCCAGCAATACAGGCATGACTAATGAAAAACTGTTTTTT. Translated, it gives CASNTGMTNEKLFF.

This chain uses TRBV11-2 with TRBJ2-7; TRBD1 is a possible D gene (6 bases). Germline CDR1 and CDR2: SGHAT and FQNNGV. V gave up 5 bases and J gave up 6 bases, with 14 bases separating them. The length of the CDR3 is 13 residues. CDR3 DNA: TGTGCCAGCAGCATCACAGGGAGCGGCGAGCAGTACTTC. Its protein product is CASSITGSGEQYF.

The genes are TRBV18 and TRBJ2-1, with a possible D match to TRBD2 (5 bases). Germline values: CDR1 KGHSH, CDR2 LQKENI. Trimming stripped 2 bases from V and 0 bases from J, with 11 bases between. The CDR3 consists of 16 residues. The CDR3 nucleotides read TGTGCCAGCTCACCATATGGAGGAGGCTCCTACAATGAGCAGTTCTTC. Translated, it gives CASSPYGGGSYNEQFF.

V is TRBV7-9 and J is TRBJ2-3; D gene ambiguous. CDR1 and CDR2 (germline): SEHNR, FQNEAQ (reference sequence). This CDR3 region has 16 residues. The germline V and J ends were trimmed by 7 bases and 0 bases, with 17 bases remaining between them. The CDR3 sequence is CASKLSTSWSTDTQYF. The CDR3 DNA reads TGTGCCAGCAAGCTTAGCACCTCTTGGAGCACAGATACGCAGTATTTT.

By frequency in the sample, this clone is medium-sized. Here the CDR3 reads CASSYANEGALYGYTF. The DNA of the CDR3 is TGTGCCAGCAGTTACGCCAATGAGGGGGCTCTCTATGGCTACACCTTC. The J gene is TRBJ1-2, the V gene TRBV6-6; TRBD1 aligns across 7 bases. The germline V gene encodes CDR1 MNHNY and CDR2 SVGAGI (reference sequence). The CDR3 runs to 16 residues. Germline trimming cut 2 bases from V and 4 bases from J; bases unmatched to any gene: 10.

The CDR3 coding sequence is TGTGCCTGGAGTGTACCTGGGGGGTTGGGGACGGCGGGCTACACCTTC. It translates to CAWSVPGGLGTAGYTF. V is TRBV30 and J is TRBJ1-2, with D possibly being TRBD1 (5 bases). V shed 0 bases and J shed 8 bases, with 22 bases lying between them. CDR1 and CDR2 from the germline V gene are GTSNPN and SVGIG (reference sequence). This CDR3 is 16 amino acids long.

This clone was seen just once. The chain links TRBV27 to TRBJ2-2; 7 positions match TRBD2. V lost 2 bases and J lost 6; bases outside the gene matches: 3. The length of the CDR3 is 14 residues. Germline CDR1 is MNHEY and CDR2 is SMNVEV (reference sequence). In DNA form, the CDR3 reads TGTGCCAGCAGTTTAATCGCGGGAGCCGGGGAGCTGTTTTTT. Protein sequence: CASSLIAGAGELFF.

This clone showed up just once. The chain is built from TRBV10-3 and TRBJ1-2, with 8 bases lining up with TRBD1. Per the germline V gene, CDR1 is ENHRY and CDR2 is SYGVKD. The CDR3 runs to 14 residues. V lost 8 bases to trimming and J lost 8 bases; unmatched junction nucleotides: 13. Written as DNA, the CDR3 is TGTGCCATCCCTCGGGGACAGGATAACAGGGGCTACACCTTC. Protein sequence: CAIPRGQDNRGYTF.

The chain employs TRBV15 and TRBJ2-5, with D possibly TRBD2 on 5 matching bases. V was pared by 0 bases and J by 3 bases, with 11 bases between. This CDR3 is built from 15 residues. Germline CDR1 is LNHNV and CDR2 is YYDKDF (reference sequence). CDR3 loop: CATSRDRSGEETQYF. CDR3 nucleotide sequence: TGTGCCACCAGCAGAGATAGGAGCGGCGAAGAGACCCAGTACTTC.

This clone was counted once. This rearrangement joins TRBV5-1 to TRBJ1-6, with D possibly TRBD1 on 5 matching bases. V lost 0 bases to trimming and J lost 10 bases, with 14 bases between them. CDR1 and CDR2 (germline): SGHRS, YFSETQ. The CDR3 sequence is 15 residues long. CDR3 protein: CASSLGPQGGSPLHF. CDR3 bases: TGCGCCAGCAGCTTGGGGCCCCAGGGAGGCTCACCCCTCCACTTT.

The rearrangement uses TRBV18 and TRBJ2-1, with D uncertain. Germline CDR1 and CDR2: KGHSH and LQKENI. This CDR3 has 15 residues. V gave up 6 bases and J gave up 0 bases, with 12 bases separating them. The CDR3 sequence is CASSPDWSSYNEQFF. CDR3 DNA: TGTGCCAGCTCGCCAGACTGGAGCTCCTACAATGAGCAGTTCTTC.

The chain is built from TRBV19 and TRBJ2-6; D is possibly TRBD1 (6 bases). Germline assignment: CDR1 LNHDA and CDR2 SQIVND (reference sequence). V dropped 4 bases and J dropped 0 bases, with 16 bases sitting between them. This CDR3 is built from 18 residues. The CDR3 DNA reads as TGTGCCAGTAGTACCGCGCCTCAGGGGCCCTCTGGGGCCAACGTCCTGACTTTC. Its protein is CASSTAPQGPSGANVLTF.

The chain uses TRBV2 and TRBJ2-7; TRBD1 matches at 7 bases. Germline-derived CDR1 and CDR2 are SNHLY and FYNNEI. Losses at the gene ends were 8 bases for V and 1 base for J; bases not matched to a gene: 5. The CDR3 loop spans 13 amino acids. The CDR3 spells CASQGGQSYEQYF. DNA for the CDR3: TGTGCCAGCCAAGGGGGACAGTCCTACGAGCAGTACTTC.

This clone is medium-sized by share. V and J are TRBV6-4 and TRBJ2-3; 11 bases align to TRBD2. Germline CDR1 is MRHNA and CDR2 is SNTAGT. Trimming removed 5 bases from V and 3 bases from J; junction bases left unmatched: 4. The CDR3 has 15 amino acids. The CDR3 sequence: CASSSTSGNTDTQYF. The DNA for the CDR3 is TGTGCCAGCAGTTCGACTAGCGGGAATACAGATACGCAGTATTTT.

This chain connects TRBV6-6 to TRBJ2-1, with a weak D call TRBD1 (6 bases). Germline values: CDR1 MNHNY, CDR2 SVGAGI (reference sequence). The V gene lost 5 bases and the J gene lost 0 bases, with 8 bases spanning the gap. The length of the CDR3 is 14 residues. The CDR3 reads CASSDRSSYNEQFF. CDR3 nucleotides: TGTGCCAGCAGTGACAGGAGCTCCTACAATGAGCAGTTCTTC.

The rearrangement uses TRBV19 and TRBJ1-1, with no clear D. V lost 6 bases and J lost 7, with 12 bases in between. CDR1 is LNHDA and CDR2 is SQIVND in the germline V gene (reference sequence). The CDR3 spans 12 residues. The CDR3 bases are TGTGCCAGTAGGGAGGTAAAGGGTGAAGCTTTCTTT. This translates into CASREVKGEAFF.

The chain is built from TRBV19 and TRBJ1-4; 7 bases are shared with TRBD1. CDR1 and CDR2 (germline): LNHDA, SQIVND (reference sequence). V shed 5 bases and J 8 bases; nucleotides not matched to a gene: 5. The CDR3 sequence is 13 residues long. The CDR3 spells CASSEGAREKLFF. The CDR3 DNA reads as TGTGCCAGTAGTGAGGGGGCAAGAGAAAAACTGTTTTTT. The full variable domain, with the rest looked up from reference TRBV19 and TRBJ1-4, is DGGITQSPKYLFRKEGQNVTLSCEQNLNHDAMYWYRQDPGQGLRLIYYSQIVNDFQKGDIAEGYSVSREKKESFPLTVTSAQKNPTAFYLCASSEGAREKLFFGSGTQLSVL.

The rearrangement uses TRBV5-6 and TRBJ1-2; D gene uncertain. Germline V gene lookup returns CDR1 SGHDT and CDR2 YYEEEE. The CDR3 covers 10 residues. Trimming left V 2 bases short and J 10 bases short, with 6 bases between. CDR3 sequence reads: CASSFSVYTF. CDR3 nucleotide sequence: TGTGCCAGCAGCTTTAGCGTCTACACCTTC.

This sequence joins TRBV19 and TRBJ2-7; possibly TRBD2 for D (6 bases). This CDR3 comprises 15 residues. Germline assignment: CDR1 LNHDA and CDR2 SQIVND (reference sequence). V dropped 1 base and J dropped 1 base, with 11 bases sitting between them. The CDR3 sequence: CASSIGGILSYEQYF. CDR3 nucleotides: TGTGCCAGTAGTATAGGCGGGATTTTATCCTACGAGCAGTACTTC.

The chain has TRBV7-8 and TRBJ2-7, with TRBD2 as a possible D gene (5 bases). The V gene lost 5 bases and the J gene lost 1 base, with 9 bases spanning the gap. Germline values: CDR1 SGHVS, CDR2 FQNEAQ. The CDR3 extends over 13 amino acids. CDR3 amino acids: CASSAGNSYEQYF. In DNA form, the CDR3 reads TGTGCCAGCAGCGCCGGGAATTCCTACGAGCAGTACTTC.

The chain links TRBV6-1 to TRBJ2-3, with 11 bases that match TRBD1. In germline, CDR1 is MNHNS, CDR2 SASEGT. V lost 9 bases and J lost 5; bases outside the gene matches: 10. CDR3 length equals 15 residues. The CDR3 sequence is CASEGGQGAVDTQYF. The CDR3 nucleotides read TGTGCCAGTGAAGGCGGACAGGGGGCCGTAGATACGCAGTATTTT.

The V and J genes are TRBV9 and TRBJ1-1, with D unclear. Trimming pared 0 bases from V and 3 bases from J, leaving 12 bases between. The CDR3 loop spans 15 amino acids. Germline CDR1 is SGDLS and CDR2 is YYNGEE. The CDR3 here is CASSVAAGGYTEAFF. In DNA form, the CDR3 reads TGTGCCAGCAGCGTAGCGGCTGGAGGGTACACTGAAGCTTTCTTT. The full variable domain, in which reference TRBV9 and TRBJ1-1 provide the parts outside the CDR3, is DSGVTQTPKHLITATGQRVTLRCSPRSGDLSVYWYQQSLDQGLQFLIQYYNGEERAKGNILERFSAQQFPDLHSELNLSSLELGDSALYFCASSVAAGGYTEAFFGQGTRLTVV.

The chain has TRBV11-2 and TRBJ1-1; 7 nucleotides align to TRBD1. The CDR3 length is 13 residues. Germline V gene lookup returns CDR1 SGHAT and CDR2 FQNNGV. Losses at the gene ends were 1 base for V and 6 bases for J; bases not matched to a gene: 2. CDR3 DNA: TGTGCCAGCAGCTTAGCAGGGGGATCTGAAGCTTTCTTT. This gives the protein CASSLAGGSEAFF.

By share of the sample, this clone is medium-sized. The chain has TRBV29-1 and TRBJ1-2, with D possibly TRBD1 on 5 matching bases. V lost 7 bases and J 4 bases, leaving 13 bases between the germline ends. The CDR3 consists of 12 residues. The germline V gene encodes CDR1 SQVTM and CDR2 ANQGSEA. As DNA, the CDR3 is TGCAGCGCGGGGGGGAGCTTCTATGGCTACACCTTC. Translation gives CSAGGSFYGYTF.

The V and J genes are TRBV27 and TRBJ2-7; D may be TRBD1 (6 bases). Germline values: CDR1 MNHEY, CDR2 SMNVEV (reference sequence). V shed 2 bases and J shed 3 bases, with 14 bases lying between them. This CDR3 is 15 amino acids long. The CDR3 here is CASSLAGTPYYEQYF. The CDR3 DNA sequence: TGTGCCAGCAGTTTAGCCGGGACACCCTACTACGAGCAGTACTTC.

This rearrangement joins TRBV27 to TRBJ1-1, with 7 bases lining up with TRBD1. This CDR3 contains 15 residues. Trimming took 0 bases from V and 4 from J; bases not matched to a gene: 5. In germline, CDR1 is MNHEY, CDR2 SMNVEV (reference sequence). CDR3 sequence reads: CASSLSRGLGTEAFF. CDR3 nucleotides: TGTGCCAGCAGTTTATCTAGGGGGCTAGGCACTGAAGCTTTCTTT.

The chain carries TRBV15 and TRBJ1-5; 8 bases are a match to TRBD1. Germline values: CDR1 LNHNV, CDR2 YYDKDF (reference sequence). There are 14 residues in the CDR3. Trimming at V came to 0 bases and at J to 5 bases, leaving 0 bases not matched to a gene. The CDR3 nucleotides read TGTGCCACCAGCAGAGACAGGGGGCATCAGCCCCAGCATTTT. Its translation is CATSRDRGHQPQHF.

This sequence joins TRBV6-6 and TRBJ2-4; TRBD2 aligns across 8 bases. Germline loops: CDR1 MNHNY, CDR2 SVGAGI (reference sequence). The CDR3 covers 14 residues. V gave up 6 bases and J gave up 11 bases; unmatched junction bases: 12. The CDR3 loop reads CASRAGLERLFQYF. The CDR3 DNA reads TGTGCCAGCAGGGCGGGACTAGAGCGCCTATTTCAGTACTTC.